These T cell receptor beta chains were read from a single sample in a study of shared clonotypes between healthy human individuals. Generated by immunoSEQ multiplex PCR, the TCRdb table keeps only in-frame clones and is missing some. Of 2 million to 2.5 million clones listed, 95% were seen once; the top ten hold roughly 0.13%. The specimen was naive CD4+ T cells sorted from blood. The receptors come from a man aged 18 to 30 in good health. Each CDR3 is given with its conserved first and last residue. A D gene is named only where the DNA matches it firmly. Where a row states a size, it is once, few, many or the class of an expanded clone; other rows omit it.

D gene: .; V gene: TRBV7-8; J gene: TRBJ1-1; clone size: .; CDR3 protein: CASSLWMGEHTEAFF; CDR3 DNA: TGTGCCAGCAGCTTATGGATGGGAGAGCACACTGAAGCTTTCTTT
D gene: TRBD2; V gene: TRBV7-6; J gene: TRBJ2-7; clone size: .; CDR3 protein: CASSTSGHEQYF; CDR3 DNA: TGTGCCAGCAGCACTAGCGGCCACGAGCAGTACTTC
D gene: TRBD1; V gene: TRBV4-1; J gene: TRBJ1-1; clone size: .; CDR3 protein: CASSKTGGEGNTEAFF; CDR3 DNA: TGCGCCAGCAGCAAAACAGGGGGCGAGGGGAACACTGAAGCTTTCTTT
D gene: TRBD1; V gene: TRBV28; J gene: TRBJ2-2; clone size: .; CDR3 protein: CASSPSGTGPGELFF; CDR3 DNA: TGTGCCAGCAGTCCCTCCGGGACAGGGCCCGGGGAGCTGTTTTTT
D gene: .; V gene: TRBV11-2; J gene: TRBJ1-4; clone size: .; CDR3 protein: CASSFSEGPGEKLFF; CDR3 DNA: TGTGCCAGCAGCTTCTCCGAAGGCCCTGGGGAAAAACTGTTTTTT
D gene: TRBD2; V gene: TRBV9; J gene: TRBJ2-1; clone size: .; CDR3 protein: CASSVEASGRYFYNEQFF; CDR3 DNA: TGTGCCAGCAGCGTAGAGGCTAGCGGGAGATACTTCTACAATGAGCAGTTCTTC
D gene: TRBD1; V gene: TRBV27; J gene: TRBJ1-2; clone size: .; CDR3 protein: CASSPDREGYGYTF; CDR3 DNA: TGTGCCAGCAGTCCGGACAGGGAGGGCTATGGCTACACCTTC
D gene: .; V gene: TRBV28; J gene: TRBJ2-7; clone size: .; CDR3 protein: CASSSNSYEQYF; CDR3 DNA: TGTGCCAGCAGTTCAAATTCCTACGAGCAGTACTTC
D gene: .; V gene: TRBV11-2; J gene: TRBJ2-7; clone size: .; CDR3 protein: CASSRIPYEQYF; CDR3 DNA: TGTGCCAGCAGCCGCATACCCTACGAGCAGTACTTC
D gene: .; V gene: TRBV2; J gene: TRBJ1-4; clone size: .; CDR3 protein: CASSGRGTNEKLFF; CDR3 DNA: TGTGCCAGCAGCGGGAGGGGAACTAATGAAAAACTGTTTTTT
D gene: .; V gene: TRBV27; J gene: TRBJ2-7; clone size: .; CDR3 protein: CASSLWPGAGRDYEQYF; CDR3 DNA: TGTGCCAGCAGTTTATGGCCCGGGGCGGGACGGGACTACGAGCAGTACTTC
D gene: .; V gene: TRBV5-1; J gene: TRBJ2-3; clone size: .; CDR3 protein: CATAYYLADTQYF; CDR3 DNA: TGCGCTACAGCATACTATTTGGCAGATACGCAGTATTTT
D gene: TRBD1; V gene: TRBV6-6; J gene: TRBJ2-1; clone size: .; CDR3 protein: CASSTGEGQFF; CDR3 DNA: TGTGCCAGCAGTACAGGGGAAGGGCAGTTCTTC
D gene: .; V gene: TRBV6-6; J gene: TRBJ2-7; clone size: .; CDR3 protein: CASSSRGTGTYEQYF; CDR3 DNA: TGTGCCAGCAGTTCGCGCGGGACGGGGACCTACGAGCAGTACTTC
D gene: .; V gene: TRBV5-6; J gene: TRBJ1-5; clone size: .; CDR3 protein: CASSLGQKVSNQPQHF; CDR3 DNA: TGTGCCAGCAGCTTAGGACAGAAGGTTAGCAATCAGCCCCAGCATTTT
D gene: .; V gene: TRBV7-2; J gene: TRBJ1-6; clone size: once; CDR3 protein: CASSPRTDSPLHF; CDR3 DNA: TGTGCCAGCAGCCCCCGCACAGACTCACCCCTCCACTTT
D gene: TRBD1; V gene: TRBV7-2; J gene: TRBJ1-5; clone size: .; CDR3 protein: CASSARLGQRNQPQHF; CDR3 DNA: TGTGCCAGCAGCGCACGATTGGGACAGCGCAATCAGCCCCAGCATTTT
D gene: .; V gene: TRBV5-4; J gene: TRBJ1-3; clone size: .; CDR3 protein: CASSSGPGYSGNTIYF; CDR3 DNA: TGTGCCAGCAGCAGCGGACCGGGGTACTCCGGAAACACCATATATTTT
D gene: .; V gene: TRBV30; J gene: TRBJ2-7; clone size: .; CDR3 protein: CAWRTFPPLLEQYF; CDR3 DNA: TGTGCCTGGAGGACCTTTCCTCCTCTACTCGAGCAGTACTTC
D gene: .; V gene: TRBV2; J gene: TRBJ2-4; clone size: .; CDR3 protein: CASSGGGAAKNIQYF; CDR3 DNA: TGTGCCAGCAGTGGGGGCGGGGCAGCCAAAAACATTCAGTACTTC
D gene: TRBD1; V gene: TRBV27; J gene: TRBJ2-7; clone size: .; CDR3 protein: CASSQRQGLVNEQYF; CDR3 DNA: TGTGCCAGCAGTCAGCGACAGGGGCTTGTCAACGAGCAGTACTTC
D gene: .; V gene: TRBV30; J gene: TRBJ1-6; clone size: .; CDR3 protein: CAWSVGGGSPLHF; CDR3 DNA: TGTGCCTGGAGTGTGGGGGGGGGATCACCCCTCCACTTT
D gene: .; V gene: TRBV19; J gene: TRBJ1-1; clone size: .; CDR3 protein: CASNKGQGEAFF; CDR3 DNA: TGTGCCAGTAATAAGGGGCAAGGTGAAGCTTTCTTT
D gene: .; V gene: TRBV5-8; J gene: TRBJ2-2; clone size: .; CDR3 protein: CASSLAGATGELFF; CDR3 DNA: TGTGCCAGCAGCTTGGCGGGTGCTACCGGGGAGCTGTTTTTT
D gene: TRBD1; V gene: TRBV10-3; J gene: TRBJ1-2; clone size: .; CDR3 protein: CAISDGQGIDYGYTF; CDR3 DNA: TGTGCCATCAGTGACGGACAGGGGATCGACTATGGCTACACCTTC
D gene: .; V gene: TRBV5-4; J gene: TRBJ2-3; clone size: .; CDR3 protein: CASSFSSGSTDTQYF; CDR3 DNA: TGTGCCAGCAGCTTTTCAAGCGGGAGCACAGATACGCAGTATTTT
D gene: .; V gene: TRBV5-1; J gene: TRBJ1-1; clone size: .; CDR3 protein: CASRKTVNTEAFF; CDR3 DNA: TGCGCCAGCAGAAAAACAGTGAACACTGAAGCTTTCTTT
D gene: .; V gene: TRBV5-6; J gene: TRBJ2-5; clone size: .; CDR3 protein: CASSLLGGPTQETQYF; CDR3 DNA: TGTGCCAGCAGCTTGCTTGGGGGGCCAACCCAAGAGACCCAGTACTTC
D gene: .; V gene: TRBV6-5; J gene: TRBJ1-2; clone size: .; CDR3 protein: CASSYSSGKANYGYTF; CDR3 DNA: TGTGCCAGCAGTTACTCGAGTGGGAAAGCTAACTATGGCTACACCTTC
D gene: .; V gene: TRBV5-1; J gene: TRBJ2-3; clone size: .; CDR3 protein: CASSLEGGYTDTQYF; CDR3 DNA: TGCGCCAGCAGCTTGGAAGGCGGGTACACAGATACGCAGTATTTT
D gene: TRBD1; V gene: TRBV5-1; J gene: TRBJ1-5; clone size: .; CDR3 protein: CASSQEPGQANQPQHF; CDR3 DNA: TGCGCCAGCAGCCAAGAGCCCGGACAGGCCAATCAGCCCCAGCATTTT
D gene: .; V gene: TRBV2; J gene: TRBJ1-6; clone size: .; CDR3 protein: CASVEEGINSPLHF; CDR3 DNA: TGTGCCTCAGTAGAAGAAGGGATTAATTCACCCCTCCACTTT